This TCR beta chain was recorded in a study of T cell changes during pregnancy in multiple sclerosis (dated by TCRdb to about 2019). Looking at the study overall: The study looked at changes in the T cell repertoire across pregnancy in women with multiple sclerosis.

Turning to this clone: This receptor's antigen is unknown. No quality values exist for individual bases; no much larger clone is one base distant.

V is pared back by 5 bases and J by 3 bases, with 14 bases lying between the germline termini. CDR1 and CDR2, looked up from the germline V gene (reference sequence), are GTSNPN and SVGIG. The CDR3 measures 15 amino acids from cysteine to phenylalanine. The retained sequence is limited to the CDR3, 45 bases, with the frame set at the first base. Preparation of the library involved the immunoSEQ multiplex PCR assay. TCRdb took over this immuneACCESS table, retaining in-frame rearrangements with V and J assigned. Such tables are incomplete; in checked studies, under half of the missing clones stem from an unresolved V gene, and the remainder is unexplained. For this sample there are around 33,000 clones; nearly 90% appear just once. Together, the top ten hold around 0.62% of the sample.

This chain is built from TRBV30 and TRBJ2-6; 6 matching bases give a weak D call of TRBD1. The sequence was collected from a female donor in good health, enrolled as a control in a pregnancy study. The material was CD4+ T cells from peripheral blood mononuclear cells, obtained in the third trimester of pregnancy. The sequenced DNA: TGTGCCTGGCAATTAGGGGGATATGGGGCCAACGTCCTGACTTTC. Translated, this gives CAWQLGGYGANVLTF.